The entry below gives a single T cell receptor (beta chain) sequence along with its context. Those enrolled in Seattle joined during active infection and were followed longitudinally afterward. CDR1 and CDR2 from the germline V gene are MNHEY and SVGAGI. V gave up 6 bases and J gave up 12 bases; unmatched junction bases: 4. CDR3 length: 12 residues. These data originate in a study of blood T cell repertoires in COVID-19. Study-level background: The study drew acute and convalescent COVID-19 samples from the United States, Italy and Spain. From T cells, B-cell-depleted T cells, or PBMCs came the material, which was cDNA or gDNA.

The authors' processing: Estimation of nucleated cell counts was performed using reference gene primer amplification. TCRdb keeps only in-frame clones here, not all; method: immunoSEQ multiplex PCR. V and J calls and clone size are as listed in that table; D and trimming were resolved from the DNA. This table has approximately 300,000 clones, 90% appearing once. Sequencing was done on a sample of peripheral blood. This sequence originates from a woman aged 25 to 39 with COVID-19, enrolled during active disease. The rearrangement uses TRBV6-5 and TRBJ1-4, with TRBD1 identical over 10 bases. The CDR3 protein is CASRPDRGELFF. CDR3 nucleotide sequence: TGTGCCAGCAGGCCGGACAGGGGGGAACTGTTTTTT.